The source of this T cell receptor beta chain is a study of cytotoxic CD8 clonotypes in ibrutinib-treated CLL. Study results and limitations: There were few public clonotypes, and on treatment they contracted or stayed stable.

Trimming pared 4 bases from V and 4 bases from J, leaving 8 bases between. The germline gives CDR1 SQVTM, CDR2 ANQGSEA. This CDR3 is built from 11 residues. Turning to this clone: Antigen unknown.

Libraries were prepared by immunoSEQ multiplex PCR; TCRdb keeps only in-frame clonotypes and omits some of them. The sample lists 140,000 or so clones, about 79% occurring once. The chain combines TRBV29-1 with TRBJ2-7; D remains ambiguous. This TCR derives from a human donor with chronic lymphocytic leukemia. The material was PBMCs, obtained after 12 months of ibrutinib treatment. The CDR3 nucleotides are TGCAGCGTTGTCATGGGATACGAGCAGTACTTC. Translated: CSVVMGYEQYF.